The 4 T cell receptor beta chains in this list originate from one sample, sequenced in a study of T cells in Graves' hyperthyroidism and ophthalmopathy. Amplification of TCR beta CDR3 regions was performed using RNA transcripts as template. During a first-round RT-PCR of the TCR CDR3, the HTBI primer set was used. TCRdb called the multiplex PCR reads again in MiXCR, with one record for every CDR3 protein. The sample has under 300,000 distinct CDR3 sequences; around 15% are singletons. The sequenced material came from blood. These receptors came from a woman aged 45-60 years with Graves' hyperthyroidism that later progressed to Graves' ophthalmopathy.

This clonotype appeared a few times. The V and J genes are TRBV5-8 and TRBJ2-4, with no clear D. Trimming shortened V by 3 bases and J by 0 bases, and 7 bases separated the two germline ends. Germline CDR1 and CDR2: SGHTS and YDEGEE. CDR3 length: 14 residues. CDR3 region: CASSSNLAKNIQYF. CDR3 sequence (DNA): TGTGCCAGCAGCTCAAATTTAGCCAAAAACATTCAGTACTTC.

A remark on this clonotype: Since a much larger clone is just one base distant, this may be a read error. This sequence joins TRBV5-1 and TRBJ2-5; the match to TRBD2 covers 7 bases. This CDR3 spans 15 amino acids. Germline lookup yields CDR1 SGHRS and CDR2 YFSETQ. The CDR3 DNA follows: TGCGTCAGCAGCTTTACCGGGACTACCCAAGAGACCCAGTACTTC. Translating gives CVSSFTGTTQETQYF.

The chain employs TRBV18 and TRBJ1-1; 9 nucleotides align to TRBD1. This CDR3 spans 20 amino acids. Germline-derived CDR1 and CDR2 are KGHSH and LQKENI. V lost 2 bases, J lost 7 bases, and 23 bases stayed unmatched. This CDR3 is CASSPVWTQRRDRDTLEAFF. In DNA form, the CDR3 reads TGTGCCAGCTCACCAGTGTGGACACAGAGAAGGGACAGGGATACCCTTGAAGCTTTCTTT.

This clonotype was counted ten times or more. The rearrangement links TRBV28 to TRBJ2-1; D not certain. Germline-derived CDR1 and CDR2 are MDHEN and SYDVKM. This CDR3 has 14 residues. V was clipped by 3 bases and J by 7 bases, with 13 bases between them. The CDR3 coding sequence is TGTGCCAGCAGTTTTTGGCAGGCCATAAATGAGCAGTTCTTC. Translation: CASSFWQAINEQFF. Looking up the rest from reference TRBV28 and TRBJ2-1 gives the full variable domain: DVKVTQSSRYLVKRTGEKVFLECVQDMDHENMFWYRQDPGLGLRLIYFSYDVKMKEKGDIPEGYSVSREKKERFSLILESASTNQTSMYLCASSFWQAINEQFFGPGTRLTVL.